Reported below is one TCR beta chain. Clones were read by immunoSEQ multiplex PCR, and TCRdb kept only the in-frame ones, dropping some. This sample has about 250,000 clones, with around 92% found just once. CDR1 SGHNT and CDR2 YYREEE come from the germline V gene (reference sequence). The CDR3 covers 14 residues. Trimming pared 0 bases from V and 9 bases from J, leaving 16 bases between. This sample is drawn from a study of blood T cell repertoires in COVID-19. The V gene is TRBV5-4, the J gene TRBJ2-7; D might be TRBD2 (5 bases). This receptor was obtained from a woman aged 30 to 39 with acute COVID-19. Material for sequencing was PBMCs or T cells enriched from blood (not recorded which). The CDR3 region is CASSLGRPDNAQYF. CDR3 DNA: TGTGCCAGCAGCTTGGGGAGGCCCGACAATGCGCAGTACTTC.